This TCR beta chain was identified during a study of read filtering for tumor transcriptome and immune sequencing. Study information: R-ISS stage counts were roughly 8 for I, 15 to 20 for II, six or seven for III. Study-wide findings and caveats: Even smaller IR-seq throughput identified most shared clonotypes. Dropping single-read clonotypes raised IR-seq and RNA-seq shared-clonotype correlation.

Molecular barcoded adaptors covering alpha/delta and beta/gamma chains were used on 400 to 450 ng RNA. MiXCR, applied by TCRdb to the reads, yields one record per CDR3 protein. In the table there are about 48,000 distinct CDR3 sequences, roughly a fifth of which are singletons. As regards this clonotype: Its antigen is unknown. A clone one base away is much larger, so this may be a read error.

Germline V CDR1 and CDR2: MDHEN, SYDVKM. V lost 3 bases, J lost 4 bases, and 13 bases stayed unmatched. CDR3 size: 17 residues. The sample was a population of CD138-negative cells sorted from bone marrow. The sequence derives from a donor at least 40 years old with multiple myeloma. The V and J genes are TRBV28 and TRBJ1-2; 8 bases are a match to TRBD1. The CDR3 bases are TGTGCCAGCAGTTTTTACTCAACCCCAGGGGGCATCTATGGCTACACCTTC. Its translation is CASSFYSTPGGIYGYTF.